This TCR beta chain is drawn from a study of cytomegalovirus exposure and HLA in healthy donors. The study's findings and limits: Presence/absence analyses rested on an assumption that sequencing depth was roughly uniform across donors. Per published accounts, TCR beta sequences correctly predicted the HLA-A and HLA-B alleles of most subjects. Later work associated approximately 17,000 TCR beta sequences with HLA alleles at 0.05 false discovery rate.

The germline gives CDR1 MNHEY, CDR2 SVGAGI. Trimming cost V 5 bases and J 6 bases; bases outside gene matches: 3. The CDR3 length is 12 residues. This clone has more than one count but fewer than ten. Its antigen is undetermined. The PCR employed 60 Vbeta primers together with 13 Jbeta primers. Libraries were prepared by immunoSEQ multiplex PCR; TCRdb keeps only in-frame clonotypes and omits some of them. The sample records 100,000 to 150,000 clones, over 6.5% being singletons. The source is a woman in her thirties or forties in good health and CMV-seropositive. The chain combines TRBV6-5 with TRBJ2-7, with 8 bases that match TRBD1. Material for sequencing was PBMCs. For the CDR3, the DNA is TGTGCCAGCAGTCGGACAGGGTTCGAGCAGTACTTC. This gives the protein CASSRTGFEQYF.